This TCR beta chain was captured in a study of blood T cells in healthy people across ages. Findings and limits, study-wide: The authors considered diversity estimates from one million T cells to be underestimates.

With a J-beta primer mix and a sample-barcoded 5' primer, a second PCR ran roughly 6 to 11 cycles. A 12-random-nucleotide template-switch adaptor tagged each cDNA molecule. TCRdb re-derived calls from the 5' RACE reads in MiXCR, one entry per CDR3 protein. The table records some 1.1 million distinct CDR3 sequences, roughly two fifths of them present only once. Of note for this clonotype: Its antigen remains unknown.

A minimum of 6 micrograms of total RNA was extracted per sample. Deletions cut 6 bases from V and 0 bases from J, with 6 bases between. There are 12 residues in the CDR3. CDR1 is DFQATT, CDR2 SNEGSKA, per germline (reference sequence). V usage is TRBV20-1 and J usage is TRBJ1-5; D is uncertain. The origin of this receptor is a man younger than 30 in good health. Sequenced material: blood. Here the CDR3 DNA reads TGCAGTGCGGGGATTAGCAATCAGCCCCAGCATTTT. It is translated as CSAGISNQPQHF.